The clone carrying this T cell receptor (beta chain) was seen only a few times. The record originates from a study of control samples from healthy donors and cancer patients. TCRdb's copy holds only in-frame clones and misses some; the assay was immunoSEQ multiplex PCR. The sample consists of 85,000 to 95,000 clones, about 88% of them appearing once. The TCR was taken from a woman between 65 and 79 years old in good health. The sample consisted of blood.

The CDR3 loop is CASSLSLGTDTQYF. The CDR3 DNA sequence: TGTGCCAGCAGCTTAAGTCTCGGCACAGATACGCAGTATTTT. The V gene is TRBV7-9, the J gene TRBJ2-3; D not certain. The V and J ends lost 2 bases and 1 base respectively, with 7 bases between them. Germline CDR1 reads SEHNR; CDR2 reads FQNEAQ (reference sequence). CDR3 length: 14 amino acids.